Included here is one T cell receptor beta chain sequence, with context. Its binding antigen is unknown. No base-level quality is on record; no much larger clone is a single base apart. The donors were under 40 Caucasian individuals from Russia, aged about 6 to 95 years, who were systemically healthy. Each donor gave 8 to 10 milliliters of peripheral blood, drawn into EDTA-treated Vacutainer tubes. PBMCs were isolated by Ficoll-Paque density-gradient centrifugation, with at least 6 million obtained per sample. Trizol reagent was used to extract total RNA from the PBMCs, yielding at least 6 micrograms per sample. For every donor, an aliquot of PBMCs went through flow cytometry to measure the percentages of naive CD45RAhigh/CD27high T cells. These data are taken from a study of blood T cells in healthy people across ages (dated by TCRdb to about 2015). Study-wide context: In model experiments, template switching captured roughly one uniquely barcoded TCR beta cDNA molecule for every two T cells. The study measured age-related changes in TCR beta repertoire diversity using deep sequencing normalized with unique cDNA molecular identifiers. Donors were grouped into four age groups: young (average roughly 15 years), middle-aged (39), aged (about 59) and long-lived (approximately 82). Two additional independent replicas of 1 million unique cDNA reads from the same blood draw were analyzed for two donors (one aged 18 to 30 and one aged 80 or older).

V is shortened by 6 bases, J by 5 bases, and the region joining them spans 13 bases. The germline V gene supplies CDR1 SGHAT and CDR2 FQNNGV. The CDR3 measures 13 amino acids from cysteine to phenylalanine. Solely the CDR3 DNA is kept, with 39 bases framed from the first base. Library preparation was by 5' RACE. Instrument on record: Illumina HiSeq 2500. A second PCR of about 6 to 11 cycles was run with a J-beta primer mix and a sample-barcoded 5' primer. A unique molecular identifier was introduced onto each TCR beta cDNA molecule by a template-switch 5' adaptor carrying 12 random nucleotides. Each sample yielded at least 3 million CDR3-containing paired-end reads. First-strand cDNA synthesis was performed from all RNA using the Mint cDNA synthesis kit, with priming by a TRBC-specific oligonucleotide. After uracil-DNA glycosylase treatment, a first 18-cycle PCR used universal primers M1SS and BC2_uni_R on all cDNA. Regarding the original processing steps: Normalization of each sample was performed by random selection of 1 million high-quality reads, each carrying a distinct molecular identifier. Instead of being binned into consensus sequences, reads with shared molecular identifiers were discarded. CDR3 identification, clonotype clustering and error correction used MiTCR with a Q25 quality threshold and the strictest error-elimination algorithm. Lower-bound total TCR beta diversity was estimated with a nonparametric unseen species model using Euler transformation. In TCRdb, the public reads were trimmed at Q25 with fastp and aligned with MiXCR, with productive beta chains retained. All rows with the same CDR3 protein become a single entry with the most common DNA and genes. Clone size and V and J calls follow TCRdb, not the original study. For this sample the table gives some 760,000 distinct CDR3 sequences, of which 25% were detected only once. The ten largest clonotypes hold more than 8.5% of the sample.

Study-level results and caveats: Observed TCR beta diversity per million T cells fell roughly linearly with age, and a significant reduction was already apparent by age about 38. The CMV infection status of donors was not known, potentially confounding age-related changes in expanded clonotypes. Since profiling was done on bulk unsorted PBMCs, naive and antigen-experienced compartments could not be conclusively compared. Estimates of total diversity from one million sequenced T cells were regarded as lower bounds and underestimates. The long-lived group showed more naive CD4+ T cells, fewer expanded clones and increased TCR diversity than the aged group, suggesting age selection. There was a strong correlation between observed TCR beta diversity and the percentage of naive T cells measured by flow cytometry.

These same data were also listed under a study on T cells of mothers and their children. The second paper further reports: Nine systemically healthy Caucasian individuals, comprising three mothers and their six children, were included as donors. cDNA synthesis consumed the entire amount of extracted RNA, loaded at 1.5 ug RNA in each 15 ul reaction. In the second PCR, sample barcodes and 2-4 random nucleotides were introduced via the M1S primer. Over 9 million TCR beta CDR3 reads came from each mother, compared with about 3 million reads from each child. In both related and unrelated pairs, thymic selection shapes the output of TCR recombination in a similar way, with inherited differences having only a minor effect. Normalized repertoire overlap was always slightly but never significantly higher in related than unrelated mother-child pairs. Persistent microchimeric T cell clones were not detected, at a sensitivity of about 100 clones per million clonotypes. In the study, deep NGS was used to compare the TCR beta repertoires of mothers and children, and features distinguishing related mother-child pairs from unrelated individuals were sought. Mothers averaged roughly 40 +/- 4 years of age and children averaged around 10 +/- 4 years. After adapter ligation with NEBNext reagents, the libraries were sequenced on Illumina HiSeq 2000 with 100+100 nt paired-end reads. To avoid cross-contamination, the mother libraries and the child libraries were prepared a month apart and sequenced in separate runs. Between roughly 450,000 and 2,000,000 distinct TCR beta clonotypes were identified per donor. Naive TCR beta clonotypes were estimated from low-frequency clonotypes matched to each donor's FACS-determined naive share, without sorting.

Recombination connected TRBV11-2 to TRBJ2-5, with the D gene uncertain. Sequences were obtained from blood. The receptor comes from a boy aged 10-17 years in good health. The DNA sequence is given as TGTGCCAGCAGGGGTGAAGAAGTGGAGACCCAGTACTTC. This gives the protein CASRGEEVETQYF. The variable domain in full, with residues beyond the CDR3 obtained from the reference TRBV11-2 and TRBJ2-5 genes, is EAGVAQSPRYKIIEKRQSVAFWCNPISGHATLYWYQQILGQGPKLLIQFQNNGVVDDSQLPKDRFSAERLKGVDSTLKIQPAKLEDSAVYLCASRGEEVETQYFGPGTRLLVL.